This T cell receptor beta chain was sequenced during a study of T cells in Graves' hyperthyroidism and ophthalmopathy. This clonotype was seen only once. Lacking the conserved final phenylalanine or tryptophan, this CDR3 likely reflects a read error. The DNA is left out, because the CDR3 cannot be placed on it with certainty; the CDR3 is given as TCRdb lists it. Germline values: CDR1 SQVTM, CDR2 ANQGSEA. The CDR3 has 8 amino acids, counting both end residues. Researchers amplified the TCR beta CDR3 regions from RNA transcripts. The TCR CDR3 was amplified in a first-round RT-PCR using the HTBI primer set. One entry per CDR3 protein results from TCRdb running MiXCR on the multiplex PCR reads. The sample shows 650,000 to 800,000 distinct CDR3 sequences, 45% of them seen only once.

This clonotype was obtained from an adult man with Graves' disease, either hyperthyroidism or ophthalmopathy (not recorded which). The chain joins TRBV29-1 to TRBJ2-7; the tabulated D call, TRBD1, remains unverified against the DNA. Material for sequencing was peripheral blood or thyroid tissue (not recorded which). CDR3 sequence: CSVEGQAI.